This T cell receptor beta chain is from a study of T cells after yellow fever vaccination. The study, taken as a whole, reports: High-abundance clonotypes from the bulk population could contaminate FACS-sorted repertoires. Reappearance after the booster was seen for most primary-vaccination clones, at 96% CD4 and 75% to 90% CD8.

5'RACE template switching added a universal primer site and UMIs to TCR cDNA. TCRdb redid the calling of the 5' RACE reads with MiXCR, one entry per CDR3 protein. The sample records approximately 510,000 distinct CDR3 sequences, less than 25% being singletons. There are a few counts of this clonotype. The target antigen is unknown. The V gene's germline CDR1 is SGHDT and CDR2 YYEEEE. The J segment lost 4 bases and the V segment lost 4 bases, leaving 7 bases of the junction unmatched. The CDR3 extends over 14 amino acids. J is TRBJ1-2 and V is TRBV5-6; 7 nucleotides line up with TRBD1. The input for sequencing was PBMCs, taken 21 days after the first yellow fever vaccination. The sequence came from a man between 18 and 29 years old who received the YFV17D yellow fever vaccine. The CDR3 sequence is CASSLTGFPYGYTF. CDR3 in DNA: TGTGCCAGCAGCCTGACAGGGTTTCCCTATGGCTACACCTTC. The variable domain in full, with the rest retrieved from reference TRBV5-6 and TRBJ1-2, is DAGVTQSPTHLIKTRGQQVTLRCSPKSGHDTVSWYQQALGQGPQFIFQYYEEEERQRGNFPDRFSGHQFPNYSSELNVNALLLGDSALYLCASSLTGFPYGYTFGSGTRLTVV.